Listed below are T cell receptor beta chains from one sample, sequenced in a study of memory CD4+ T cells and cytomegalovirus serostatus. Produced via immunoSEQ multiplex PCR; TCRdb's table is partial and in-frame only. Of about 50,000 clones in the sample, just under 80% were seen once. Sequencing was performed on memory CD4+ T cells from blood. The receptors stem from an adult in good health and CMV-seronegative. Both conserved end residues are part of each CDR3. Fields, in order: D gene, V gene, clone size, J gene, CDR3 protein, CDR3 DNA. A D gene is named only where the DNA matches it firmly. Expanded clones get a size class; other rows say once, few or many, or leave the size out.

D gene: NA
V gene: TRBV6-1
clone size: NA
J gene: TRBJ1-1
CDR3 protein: CASSVTGRGANTEAFF
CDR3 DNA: TGTGCCAGCAGTGTGACAGGCCGGGGGGCGAACACTGAAGCTTTCTTT

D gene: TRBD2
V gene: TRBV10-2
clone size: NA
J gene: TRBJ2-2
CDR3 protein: CASSISGLATGELFF
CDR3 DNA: TGCGCCAGCAGTATTTCGGGACTAGCGACCGGGGAGCTGTTTTTT

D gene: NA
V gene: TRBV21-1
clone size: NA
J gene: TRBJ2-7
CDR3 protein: CASTEEEPDYEQYF
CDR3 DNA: TGTGCCAGCACCGAAGAGGAACCGGATTACGAGCAGTACTTC

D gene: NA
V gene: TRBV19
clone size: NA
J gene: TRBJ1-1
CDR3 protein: CASSIYVGGPMNTEAFF
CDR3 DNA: TGTGCCAGTAGTATATATGTGGGGGGACCCATGAACACTGAAGCTTTCTTT

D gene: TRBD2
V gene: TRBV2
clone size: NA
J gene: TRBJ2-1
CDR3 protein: CASRIAGGRMDEQFF
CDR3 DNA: TGTGCCAGCAGAATAGCGGGGGGACGCATGGATGAGCAGTTCTTC

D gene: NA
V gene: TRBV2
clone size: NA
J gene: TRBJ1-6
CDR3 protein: CASLSGGEGSPLHF
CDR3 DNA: TGTGCCAGCCTGAGCGGGGGAGAGGGTTCACCCCTCCACTTT

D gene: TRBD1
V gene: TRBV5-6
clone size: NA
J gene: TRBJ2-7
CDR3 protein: CASSNTGGSEQYF
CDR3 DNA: TGTGCCAGCAGCAACACAGGGGGTAGCGAGCAGTACTTC

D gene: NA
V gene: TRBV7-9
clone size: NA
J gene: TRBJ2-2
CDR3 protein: CASRITGIGTGELFF
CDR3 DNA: TGTGCCAGCAGGATAACAGGGATCGGCACCGGGGAGCTGTTTTTT

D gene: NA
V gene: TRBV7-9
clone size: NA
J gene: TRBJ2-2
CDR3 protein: CASPQSGEHTGELFF
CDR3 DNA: TGTGCCAGTCCCCAGTCGGGGGAGCACACCGGGGAGCTGTTTTTT

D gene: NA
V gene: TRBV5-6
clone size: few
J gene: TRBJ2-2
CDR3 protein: CASSLRGSAGELFF
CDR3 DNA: TGTGCCAGCAGCTTGAGGGGGTCGGCCGGGGAGCTGTTTTTT

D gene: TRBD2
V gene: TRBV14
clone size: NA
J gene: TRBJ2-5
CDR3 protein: CASSQTSGSQETQYF
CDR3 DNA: TGTGCCAGCAGCCAGACTAGCGGGAGCCAAGAGACCCAGTACTTC